Shown below are 29 T cell receptor beta chains from a single sample sequenced in a study of blood T cell repertoires in COVID-19. Clones were read by immunoSEQ multiplex PCR, and TCRdb kept only the in-frame ones, dropping some. The table records 30,000 to 35,000 clones, 85% to 95% of them present only once. The source material was peripheral blood. The receptor source for this set is a human donor in a cohort sampled during active COVID-19.

This chain links TRBV27 with TRBJ2-1; 9 nucleotides match TRBD2. CDR1 is MNHEY, CDR2 SMNVEV, per germline (reference sequence). The CDR3 sequence is 16 residues long. The V and J ends lost 5 bases and 9 bases, in that order; junction bases with no gene match: 14. The CDR3 protein is CASSPAWAGGEGEQFF. In DNA, the CDR3 is TGTGCCAGCAGTCCTGCTTGGGCGGGAGGGGAAGGTGAGCAGTTCTTC.

This rearrangement joins TRBV5-1 to TRBJ2-1, with TRBD1 as a possible D gene (5 bases). CDR1 and CDR2 (germline): SGHRS, YFSETQ. This CDR3 is 18 amino acids long. Trimming stripped 2 bases from V and 4 bases from J, with 22 bases between. CDR3 in DNA: TGCGCCAGCAGCTTTGTGCGCTGGGCACCTGGACAATACAATGAGCAGTTCTTC. This gives the protein CASSFVRWAPGQYNEQFF.

The chain recombines TRBV27 with TRBJ2-1; 8 nucleotides match TRBD2. The CDR3 sequence is 16 residues long. V dropped 2 bases and J dropped 6; count of bases not matched to a gene: 9. In germline, CDR1 is MNHEY, CDR2 SMNVEV (reference sequence). The CDR3 loop reads CASSLGWGLGTNEQFF. In DNA form, the CDR3 reads TGTGCCAGCAGTTTAGGGTGGGGACTAGGAACCAATGAGCAGTTCTTC.

The rearrangement joins TRBV7-6 to TRBJ2-3; D may be TRBD1 (6 bases). Trimming took 4 bases from V and 2 from J, leaving 10 bases between them. The CDR3 runs 14 residues. CDR1 is SGHVS, CDR2 FNYEAQ, per germline. The CDR3 sequence: CASSSRQATDTQYF. The CDR3 nucleotides are TGTGCCAGCAGCTCGAGACAGGCCACAGATACGCAGTATTTT.

The chain recombines TRBV19 with TRBJ2-1, with 9 bases lining up with TRBD2. This CDR3 is 16 amino acids long. Germline V CDR1 and CDR2: LNHDA, SQIVND (reference sequence). The V segment lost 7 bases and the J segment 6 bases; nucleotides outside the gene matches: 13. The CDR3 here is CASMGGSAGGTNEQFF. In DNA form, the CDR3 reads TGTGCCAGTATGGGGGGTTCAGCGGGAGGAACCAATGAGCAGTTCTTC.

The V gene is TRBV30, the J gene TRBJ1-1; 8 nucleotides align to TRBD1. The ends lost 2 bases at V and 5 bases at J; junction bases unmatched: 7. Germline loops: CDR1 GTSNPN, CDR2 SVGIG (reference sequence). The CDR3 covers 14 residues. The CDR3 DNA is TGTGCCTGGAGTCCAGGACAGGGAAGGACTGAAGCTTTCTTT. Translation gives CAWSPGQGRTEAFF.

The chain is built from TRBV5-1 and TRBJ1-2; TRBD1 matches at 10 bases. The germline CDR1 and CDR2 sequences are SGHRS and YFSETQ. V lost 3 bases to trimming and J lost 6 bases; unmatched junction nucleotides: 2. The CDR3 covers 13 residues. The DNA for the CDR3 is TGCGCCAGCAGCTCGGACAGGGGGGATGGCTACACCTTC. This gives the protein CASSSDRGDGYTF.

The V gene is TRBV30, the J gene TRBJ2-2, with 8 bases lining up with TRBD1. Germline V CDR1 and CDR2: GTSNPN, SVGIG (reference sequence). This CDR3 spans 17 amino acids. This CDR3 reads CAGSGPPGTGYTGELFF. The CDR3 nucleotides read TGTGCTGGGAGTGGGCCCCCCGGGACAGGTTACACCGGGGAGCTGTTTTTT. Looking up the rest from reference TRBV30 and TRBJ2-2 gives the full variable domain: SQTIHQWPATLVQPVGSPLSLECTVEGTSNPNLYWYRQAAGRGLQLLFYSVGIGQISSEVPQNLSASRPQDRQFILSSKKLLLSDSGFYLCAGSGPPGTGYTGELFFGEGSRLTVL.

The gene calls are TRBV5-1 and TRBJ2-1; 8 bases are shared with TRBD2. The ends lost 0 bases at V and 3 bases at J; junction bases unmatched: 2. The CDR3 is made up of 15 amino acids. Germline lookup yields CDR1 SGHRS and CDR2 YFSETQ. DNA for the CDR3: TGCGCCAGCAGCTTGGATCTAGCGGGCTACAATGAGCAGTTCTTC. This gives the protein CASSLDLAGYNEQFF.

This chain uses TRBV7-6 with TRBJ2-5; D might be TRBD2 (6 bases). Germline-derived CDR1 and CDR2 are SGHVS and FNYEAQ. V gave up 2 bases and J gave up 2 bases, with 12 bases separating them. The CDR3 has 15 residues. CDR3 bases: TGTGCCAGCAGCTTATTTACCCGGGAGCAAGAGACCCAGTACTTC. It codes for CASSLFTREQETQYF.

The V and J genes are TRBV5-1 and TRBJ1-2; D is unresolved. CDR3 length: 15 amino acids. V was pared by 6 bases and J by 3 bases, with 18 bases between. Germline CDR1 reads SGHRS; CDR2 reads YFSETQ. In DNA form, the CDR3 reads TGCGCCAGCACCCAGGAGGACCCTCGGGACTATGGCTACACCTTC. Its protein is CASTQEDPRDYGYTF.

CDR3 DNA sequence: TGTGCCAGCAGCTTCGGAGTCACAGATACGCAGTATTTT. It encodes CASSFGVTDTQYF. The V and J genes are TRBV13 and TRBJ2-3; D unclear. CDR3 size: 13 residues. From germline, CDR1 is PRHDT and CDR2 FYEKMQ (reference sequence). Trimming shortened V by 3 bases and J by 2 bases, and 6 bases separated the two germline ends.

The chain uses TRBV19 and TRBJ1-5; D gene uncertain. V shed 5 bases and J shed 0 bases, with 23 bases lying between them. Per the germline V gene, CDR1 is LNHDA and CDR2 is SQIVND (reference sequence). CDR3 length: 19 amino acids. The CDR3: CASSDPRLTIINSNQPQHF. The CDR3, as DNA: TGTGCCAGTAGTGACCCGAGGCTCACGATTATCAATAGCAATCAGCCCCAGCATTTT.

This chain links TRBV10-3 with TRBJ2-7; possibly TRBD2 for D (5 bases). CDR3 length: 16 amino acids. CDR1 is ENHRY and CDR2 is SYGVKD in the germline V gene. V lost 0 bases to trimming and J lost 2 bases, with 14 bases between them. The CDR3 sequence: CAISESGFRETYEQYF. The CDR3 nucleotides read TGTGCCATCAGTGAGTCGGGTTTCCGGGAAACCTACGAGCAGTACTTC.

The genes are TRBV5-6 and TRBJ2-5; D is ambiguous. With 0 bases removed from V and 3 bases from J, the gap between germline ends came to 6 bases. Germline V gene lookup returns CDR1 SGHDT and CDR2 YYEEEE. This CDR3 is built from 13 residues. The CDR3 loop reads CASSLGLEETQYF. The DNA for the CDR3 is TGTGCCAGCAGCTTGGGGCTTGAAGAGACCCAGTACTTC.

This rearrangement joins TRBV11-2 to TRBJ1-1; D call uncertain. The CDR3 totals 12 residues. V lost 5 bases to trimming and J lost 4 bases, with 8 bases between them. CDR1 is SGHAT, CDR2 FQNNGV, per germline. For the CDR3, the DNA is TGTGCCAGCAGCCGGTCCGTCACTGAAGCTTTCTTT. Its translation: CASSRSVTEAFF.

With regard to this clone: Other DNA sequences from this sample encode an identical CDR3 as well. This chain uses TRBV24-1 with TRBJ2-3, with D hard to call. Germline loops: CDR1 KGHDR, CDR2 SFDVKD. CDR3 length: 13 residues. V was trimmed by 4 bases and J by 4 bases, leaving 8 bases between them. The chain's CDR3 is CATSDLSADTQYF. CDR3 coding DNA: TGTGCCACCAGTGACCTGAGCGCAGATACGCAGTATTTT.

The rearrangement uses TRBV3-1 (or the pseudogene TRBV3-2) and TRBJ2-6, with 7 bases lining up with TRBD2. The CDR3 is 17 residues long. Germline CDR1 reads LGHDT; CDR2 reads YNNKEL (reference sequence). V shed 4 bases, J shed 4 bases, and the junction held 10 bases outside the gene matches. CDR3 DNA: TGTGCCAGCAGCCCACTCCCCGCGGGGGACGGGGCCAACGTCCTGACTTTC. As protein: CASSPLPAGDGANVLTF.

The rearrangement uses TRBV3-1 (or the pseudogene TRBV3-2) and TRBJ2-2, with D possibly matching TRBD1 (6 bases). Germline lookup yields CDR1 LGHDT and CDR2 YNNKEL (reference sequence). The CDR3 sequence is 15 residues long. Trimming stripped 7 bases from V and 1 base from J, with 13 bases between. CDR3 sequence (DNA): TGTGCCAGCACCGGACAGTTCCTGAACACCGGGGAGCTGTTTTTT. Its translation is CASTGQFLNTGELFF.

The chain joins TRBV7-2 to TRBJ2-3; 12 nucleotides line up with TRBD2. V shed 4 bases and J 6 bases; nucleotides not matched to a gene: 5. The CDR3 is 15 residues long. Germline CDR1 SGHTA, CDR2 FQGNSA. The CDR3 here is CASSYTSGRSDTQYF. The CDR3 DNA reads TGTGCCAGCAGCTATACTAGCGGGAGGTCCGATACGCAGTATTTT.

The chain uses TRBV12-3 or TRBV12-4 and TRBJ2-1; TRBD2 matches 7 bases. The J segment lost 7 bases and the V segment lost 7 bases, leaving 4 bases of the junction unmatched. The CDR3 runs to 12 residues. CDR3 region: CASISSGNEQFF. CDR3 nucleotide sequence: TGTGCCAGCATCAGTAGCGGGAATGAGCAGTTCTTC.

This clone was seen a single time. V and J are TRBV6-4 and TRBJ2-3; D remains unclear. The germline V gene encodes CDR1 MRHNA and CDR2 SNTAGT. Trimming shortened V by 0 bases and J by 3 bases, and 7 bases separated the two germline ends. This CDR3 has 14 residues. CDR3 nucleotide sequence: TGTGCCAGCAGTGACTCTCAGGCGACAGATACGCAGTATTTT. Amino acids: CASSDSQATDTQYF.

This chain connects TRBV6-6 to TRBJ2-1; 7 bases agree with TRBD2. V dropped 6 bases and J dropped 0; count of bases not matched to a gene: 5. The germline CDR1 and CDR2 sequences are MNHNY and SVGAGI (reference sequence). This CDR3 contains 15 residues. CDR3 loop: CASRPSGSSYNEQFF. The CDR3 DNA reads TGTGCCAGCAGACCTAGCGGAAGCTCCTACAATGAGCAGTTCTTC.

This chain uses TRBV6-1 with TRBJ2-7, with 8 bases that match TRBD1. The CDR3 has 14 residues. In germline, CDR1 is MNHNS, CDR2 SASEGT. Trimming took 2 bases from V and 5 from J; bases not matched to a gene: 5. CDR3 sequence reads: CASSERDRGHEQYF. CDR3 coding DNA: TGTGCCAGCAGTGAACGTGACAGGGGTCACGAGCAGTACTTC.

The V call is TRBV9, the J call TRBJ2-5; 9 bases fit TRBD2. Germline trimming cut 4 bases from V and 5 bases from J; bases unmatched to any gene: 9. The CDR3 contains 15 residues. Germline assignment: CDR1 SGDLS and CDR2 YYNGEE. The CDR3 DNA reads TGTGCCAGCAGCCCGAGGAGCGCGGGGGGGGAGACCCAGTACTTC. Protein: CASSPRSAGGETQYF.

The CDR3, as DNA: TGTGCCTGGAGTGCGTCCGGGGAGAGGGAAGCCACTGAAGCTTTCTTT. Protein product: CAWSASGEREATEAFF. The chain couples TRBV30 to TRBJ1-1, with D unclear. This CDR3 is 16 amino acids long. Germline CDR1 and CDR2: GTSNPN and SVGIG (reference sequence). Trimming removed 1 base at V and 4 bases at J, with 19 bases between. Variable domain in full (rest from reference TRBV30 and TRBJ1-1): SQTIHQWPATLVQPVGSPLSLECTVEGTSNPNLYWYRQAAGRGLQLLFYSVGIGQISSEVPQNLSASRPQDRQFILSSKKLLLSDSGFYLCAWSASGEREATEAFFGQGTRLTVV.

The rearrangement uses TRBV18 and TRBJ2-7; TRBD1 might be the D (6 bases). This CDR3 has 17 amino acids. The V gene lost 3 bases and the J gene lost 2 bases, with 20 bases spanning the gap. The germline gives CDR1 KGHSH, CDR2 LQKENI. CDR3 coding DNA: TGTGCCAGCTCACCTCCGGTGTCCGGGACACAAGCCTACGAGCAGTACTTC. Encoded protein: CASSPPVSGTQAYEQYF.

The chain recombines TRBV19 with TRBJ1-1; no reliable D call. The CDR3 loop spans 13 amino acids. CDR1 is LNHDA, CDR2 SQIVND, per germline (reference sequence). With 7 bases removed from V and 0 bases from J, the gap between germline ends came to 9 bases. The CDR3 here is CASMEHMNTEAFF. For the CDR3, the DNA is TGTGCCAGTATGGAGCACATGAACACTGAAGCTTTCTTT.

The rearrangement links TRBV4-1 to TRBJ1-2; 7 bases are shared with TRBD1. The CDR3 is made up of 13 amino acids. Germline V gene data show CDR1 as MGHRA and CDR2 as YSYEKL. The trim removed 5 bases at V and 7 bases at J, leaving 7 bases unmatched. The CDR3 nucleotides read TGCGCCAGCAGCTCTCCTGGGGACAGTGGCTACACCTTC. Its protein product is CASSSPGDSGYTF.